This note documents a single T cell receptor beta chain sequence. Its antigen is not known. The Oncomine TCR Beta short-read assay was what sequenced the DNA obtained from cultured CD4+ T cells. From the PCR reads, TCRdb called clonotypes with MiXCR, one entry per CDR3 protein. The sample shows about 11,000 distinct CDR3 sequences, 30% to 35% of them seen only once. This entry belongs to a study of vaccination and CD4 T cells after COVID-19. The V end lost 4 bases, the J end lost 5 bases, and 11 bases lay between the germline ends. CDR1 and CDR2 (germline): SEHNR, FQNEAQ (reference sequence). CDR3 size: 13 residues. Treatment noted: approximately nine-day PBMC culture with coronavirus spike peptide pools or control peptides (ViraFEST assay).

The sequence was collected from a human donor who had recovered from COVID-19. The starting material was CD4+ T cells from blood, cultured in vitro, obtained after SARS-CoV-2 vaccination. The V gene is TRBV7-9, the J gene TRBJ2-5; D ambiguous. CDR3 nucleotide sequence: TGTGCCAGCAGCTCGGTCCGTGGGGAGACCCAGTACTTC. Amino acids: CASSSVRGETQYF.